A selection of T cell receptor beta chains follows, all from one sample in a study of spatial heterogeneity in lung cancer. One entry per CDR3 protein, called by TCRdb with MiXCR from the 5' RACE reads. The data hold fewer than 6,000 distinct CDR3 sequences, with roughly 28% observed a single time. The source was lung tumor tissue, collected at surgery. The receptor source for this set is a male donor with early-stage non-small cell lung cancer. CDR3s include the opening cysteine and the closing phenylalanine or tryptophan. The order of the fields is D gene, V gene, J gene, clone size, CDR3 protein, CDR3 DNA. D genes are given only for firm matches. The size entry is marked missing in some rows and otherwise reads once, few, many or a size class.

d_gene: .
v_gene: TRBV12-3/TRBV12-4
j_gene: TRBJ1-2
abundance: medium-sized
CDR3aa: CASSPGLERPNYGYTF
CDR3nt: TGTGCCAGCAGTCCGGGACTTGAGAGACCTAACTATGGCTACACCTTC

d_gene: TRBD1
v_gene: TRBV6-2/TRBV6-3
j_gene: TRBJ2-7
abundance: medium-sized
CDR3aa: CASSLRQGSYEQYF
CDR3nt: TGTGCCAGCAGTCTCCGACAGGGGTCCTACGAGCAGTACTTC

d_gene: .
v_gene: TRBV3-1
j_gene: TRBJ1-6
abundance: medium-sized
CDR3aa: CASSQSDSPLHF
CDR3nt: TGTGCCAGCAGCCAATCTGATTCACCCCTCCACTTT

d_gene: TRBD2
v_gene: TRBV2
j_gene: TRBJ2-2
abundance: medium-sized
CDR3aa: CASSEASGDTGELFF
CDR3nt: TGTGCCAGCAGTGAGGCTAGCGGCGACACCGGGGAGCTGTTTTTT

d_gene: TRBD1
v_gene: TRBV6-1
j_gene: TRBJ2-6
abundance: many
CDR3aa: CASYRGNMGSGANVLTF
CDR3nt: TGTGCCAGCTACAGGGGAAACATGGGCTCTGGGGCCAACGTCCTGACTTTC

d_gene: .
v_gene: TRBV20-1
j_gene: TRBJ2-7
abundance: many
CDR3aa: CSARPVGFEQYF
CDR3nt: TGCAGTGCTAGGCCTGTGGGTTTCGAGCAGTACTTC

d_gene: .
v_gene: TRBV10-3
j_gene: TRBJ2-1
abundance: few
CDR3aa: CAISGGLSSYNEQFF
CDR3nt: TGTGCCATCAGTGGGGGTTTAAGCTCCTACAATGAGCAGTTCTTC

d_gene: .
v_gene: TRBV7-3
j_gene: TRBJ2-2
abundance: .
CDR3aa: CASSLSPAANTGELFF
CDR3nt: TGTGCCAGCAGCTTAAGCCCAGCCGCGAACACCGGGGAGCTGTTTTTT

d_gene: .
v_gene: TRBV7-2
j_gene: TRBJ1-6
abundance: medium-sized
CDR3aa: CASSLNRDSPLHF
CDR3nt: TGTGCCAGCAGCTTAAATCGGGATTCACCCCTCCACTTT

d_gene: .
v_gene: TRBV30
j_gene: TRBJ2-1
abundance: .
CDR3aa: CAGESGRNPNEQFF
CDR3nt: TGTGCCGGGGAGTCTGGGAGGAACCCGAATGAGCAGTTCTTC

d_gene: .
v_gene: TRBV20-1
j_gene: TRBJ1-2
abundance: .
CDR3aa: CSAQEANYGYTF
CDR3nt: TGCAGTGCTCAAGAAGCTAACTATGGCTACACCTTC

d_gene: .
v_gene: TRBV6-1
j_gene: TRBJ1-2
abundance: .
CDR3aa: CASSVTGSTNYGYTF
CDR3nt: TGTGCCAGCAGCGTAACAGGATCGACTAACTATGGCTACACCTTC

d_gene: TRBD2
v_gene: TRBV7-3
j_gene: TRBJ2-1
abundance: .
CDR3aa: CASSLNPSGIYEQFF
CDR3nt: TGTGCCAGCAGCTTAAATCCTAGCGGGATATATGAGCAGTTCTTC

d_gene: TRBD2
v_gene: TRBV7-3
j_gene: TRBJ2-5
abundance: .
CDR3aa: CASSLLGGEGETQYF
CDR3nt: TGTGCCAGCAGCCTGTTGGGAGGGGAAGGGGAGACCCAGTACTTC

d_gene: .
v_gene: TRBV5-1
j_gene: TRBJ1-2
abundance: medium-sized
CDR3aa: CASSVAGGRHGYTF
CDR3nt: TGCGCCAGCAGCGTGGCTGGGGGCAGGCATGGCTACACCTTC

d_gene: .
v_gene: TRBV7-8
j_gene: TRBJ2-4
abundance: .
CDR3aa: CASSPGYSAKNIQYF
CDR3nt: TGTGCCAGCAGCCCAGGGTATTCAGCCAAAAACATTCAGTACTTC

d_gene: TRBD1
v_gene: TRBV7-9
j_gene: TRBJ1-2
abundance: few
CDR3aa: CASSRTGDYGYTF
CDR3nt: TGTGCCAGCAGCCGGACAGGGGACTATGGCTACACCTTC

d_gene: TRBD1
v_gene: TRBV12-3/TRBV12-4
j_gene: TRBJ2-7
abundance: .
CDR3aa: CASSTQGANYEQYF
CDR3nt: TGTGCCAGCAGTACTCAGGGGGCCAACTACGAGCAGTACTTC

d_gene: TRBD1
v_gene: TRBV12-3/TRBV12-4
j_gene: TRBJ2-1
abundance: once
CDR3aa: CASSLGQAKENEQFF
CDR3nt: TGTGCCAGCAGCCTCGGACAGGCAAAAGAGAATGAGCAGTTCTTC

d_gene: TRBD1
v_gene: TRBV7-9
j_gene: TRBJ2-4
abundance: .
CDR3aa: CASSRTGLAKNIQYF
CDR3nt: TGTGCCAGCAGCAGGACAGGGTTAGCCAAAAACATTCAGTACTTC

d_gene: .
v_gene: TRBV20-1
j_gene: TRBJ1-6
abundance: medium-sized
CDR3aa: CSVQGTTYNSPLHF
CDR3nt: TGCAGTGTCCAGGGGACTACTTATAATTCACCCCTCCACTTT

d_gene: .
v_gene: TRBV7-2
j_gene: TRBJ2-2
abundance: medium-sized
CDR3aa: CASSFTTNTGELFF
CDR3nt: TGTGCCAGCAGCTTTACTACGAACACCGGGGAGCTGTTTTTT

d_gene: TRBD1
v_gene: TRBV7-8
j_gene: TRBJ2-2
abundance: medium-sized
CDR3aa: CASSFGDRNTGELFF
CDR3nt: TGTGCCAGCAGCTTCGGGGACAGAAACACCGGGGAGCTGTTTTTT

d_gene: .
v_gene: TRBV3-1
j_gene: TRBJ1-5
abundance: medium-sized
CDR3aa: CASSQDLRGAQHF
CDR3nt: TGTGCCAGCAGCCAAGATCTTCGGGGGGCCCAGCATTTT

d_gene: TRBD2
v_gene: TRBV7-9
j_gene: TRBJ2-7
abundance: .
CDR3aa: CASSLVASGSYEQYF
CDR3nt: TGTGCCAGCAGCTTAGTCGCTAGCGGGAGTTACGAGCAGTACTTC

d_gene: .
v_gene: TRBV10-3
j_gene: TRBJ1-6
abundance: many
CDR3aa: CAITARSYNSPLHF
CDR3nt: TGTGCCATCACTGCGCGCTCCTATAATTCACCCCTCCACTTT

d_gene: TRBD1
v_gene: TRBV28
j_gene: TRBJ1-4
abundance: .
CDR3aa: CASSPPPGTGVRELFF
CDR3nt: TGTGCCAGCAGTCCTCCCCCCGGGACAGGGGTAAGGGAACTGTTTTTT

d_gene: TRBD1
v_gene: TRBV29-1
j_gene: TRBJ1-2
abundance: medium-sized
CDR3aa: CSVTGGYGYTF
CDR3nt: TGCAGCGTGACAGGGGGCTATGGCTACACCTTC

d_gene: TRBD2
v_gene: TRBV7-8
j_gene: TRBJ2-7
abundance: .
CDR3aa: CASSPGTSGSNYYEQYF
CDR3nt: TGTGCCAGCAGCCCCGGGACTAGCGGGAGTAATTACTACGAGCAGTACTTC

d_gene: .
v_gene: TRBV28
j_gene: TRBJ1-1
abundance: .
CDR3aa: CASSIPQLNTEAFF
CDR3nt: TGTGCCAGCAGTATCCCCCAACTGAACACTGAAGCTTTCTTT

d_gene: TRBD1
v_gene: TRBV6-6
j_gene: TRBJ1-6
abundance: large
CDR3aa: CASRLGQGSRSLHF
CDR3nt: TGTGCCAGCAGACTAGGACAGGGGTCGCGGTCCCTCCACTTT

d_gene: .
v_gene: TRBV3-1
j_gene: TRBJ2-7
abundance: medium-sized
CDR3aa: CASSRADLSSYEQYF
CDR3nt: TGTGCCAGCAGCAGGGCCGATCTGAGCTCCTACGAGCAGTACTTC

d_gene: .
v_gene: TRBV3-1
j_gene: TRBJ2-4
abundance: .
CDR3aa: CASSHPGLAKNIQYF
CDR3nt: TGTGCCAGCAGCCATCCGGGGTTGGCCAAAAACATTCAGTACTTC

d_gene: .
v_gene: TRBV7-2
j_gene: TRBJ2-2
abundance: many
CDR3aa: CASSFRADTGELFF
CDR3nt: TGTGCCAGCAGCTTCCGGGCAGACACCGGGGAGCTGTTTTTT

d_gene: TRBD1
v_gene: TRBV4-3
j_gene: TRBJ1-4
abundance: many
CDR3aa: CASSPGQGNEKLFF
CDR3nt: TGCGCCAGCAGCCCTGGACAGGGGAATGAAAAACTGTTTTTT

d_gene: TRBD2
v_gene: TRBV28
j_gene: TRBJ2-7
abundance: many
CDR3aa: CASRARLAGAYEQYF
CDR3nt: TGTGCCAGCAGGGCGAGGCTAGCGGGAGCCTACGAGCAGTACTTC

d_gene: .
v_gene: TRBV28
j_gene: TRBJ2-2
abundance: .
CDR3aa: CASIQTNTGELFF
CDR3nt: TGTGCCAGCATTCAAACTAACACCGGGGAGCTGTTTTTT

d_gene: TRBD1
v_gene: TRBV7-9
j_gene: TRBJ1-5
abundance: .
CDR3aa: CASSSGQLSNQPQHF
CDR3nt: TGTGCCAGCAGCTCGGGACAGCTTAGCAATCAGCCCCAGCATTTT

d_gene: .
v_gene: TRBV20-1
j_gene: TRBJ1-4
abundance: medium-sized
CDR3aa: CSARDVNPNEKLFF
CDR3nt: TGCAGTGCTAGAGATGTAAATCCTAATGAAAAACTGTTTTTT

d_gene: TRBD1
v_gene: TRBV29-1
j_gene: TRBJ2-1
abundance: .
CDR3aa: CSLGQAYNEQFF
CDR3nt: TGCAGTCTGGGACAGGCCTACAATGAGCAGTTCTTC

d_gene: .
v_gene: TRBV10-1
j_gene: TRBJ2-2
abundance: medium-sized
CDR3aa: CASSTMAGELFF
CDR3nt: TGCGCCAGCAGTACCATGGCCGGGGAGCTGTTTTTT

d_gene: TRBD1
v_gene: TRBV7-2
j_gene: TRBJ2-2
abundance: .
CDR3aa: CASSPQGARAGELFF
CDR3nt: TGTGCCAGCTCCCCCCAGGGGGCGCGCGCTGGGGAGCTGTTTTTT

d_gene: .
v_gene: TRBV7-2
j_gene: TRBJ1-5
abundance: few
CDR3aa: CASSIPGTSNQPQHF
CDR3nt: TGTGCCAGCAGCATCCCCGGGACTAGCAATCAGCCCCAGCATTTT

d_gene: TRBD2
v_gene: TRBV12-3/TRBV12-4
j_gene: TRBJ2-7
abundance: many
CDR3aa: CASSSPSGETYEQYF
CDR3nt: TGTGCCAGCAGTTCACCGAGCGGGGAAACCTACGAGCAGTACTTC

d_gene: .
v_gene: TRBV10-3
j_gene: TRBJ2-1
abundance: .
CDR3aa: CAISEGSSYNEQFF
CDR3nt: TGTGCCATCAGTGAAGGAAGCTCCTACAATGAGCAGTTCTTC

d_gene: .
v_gene: TRBV27
j_gene: TRBJ1-5
abundance: .
CDR3aa: CASSLRRGNQPQHF
CDR3nt: TGTGCCAGCAGTTTACGCCGGGGCAATCAGCCCCAGCATTTT

d_gene: .
v_gene: TRBV4-1
j_gene: TRBJ1-5
abundance: .
CDR3aa: CASSQDTGQPNQPQHF
CDR3nt: TGCGCCAGCAGCCAAGACACCGGACAGCCCAATCAGCCCCAGCATTTT

d_gene: .
v_gene: TRBV24-1
j_gene: TRBJ2-1
abundance: .
CDR3aa: CATSPDHNEQFF
CDR3nt: TGTGCCACCAGCCCGGATCACAATGAGCAGTTCTTC

d_gene: .
v_gene: TRBV7-2
j_gene: TRBJ1-5
abundance: medium-sized
CDR3aa: CASSLGLGFGNQPQHF
CDR3nt: TGTGCCAGCAGCTTAGGACTGGGATTTGGAAATCAGCCCCAGCATTTT

d_gene: TRBD2
v_gene: TRBV7-2
j_gene: TRBJ2-1
abundance: .
CDR3aa: CASSLKGLALYNEQFF
CDR3nt: TGTGCCAGCAGCCTAAAAGGACTAGCGTTATACAATGAGCAGTTCTTC

d_gene: .
v_gene: TRBV6-2/TRBV6-3
j_gene: TRBJ1-1
abundance: medium-sized
CDR3aa: CASKRSAEAFF
CDR3nt: TGTGCCAGCAAGAGAAGCGCTGAAGCTTTCTTT

d_gene: .
v_gene: TRBV7-9
j_gene: TRBJ2-1
abundance: medium-sized
CDR3aa: CASSQQAFEQFF
CDR3nt: TGTGCCAGCAGCCAACAGGCCTTTGAGCAGTTCTTC

d_gene: .
v_gene: TRBV5-6
j_gene: TRBJ1-6
abundance: .
CDR3aa: CASSGGTKDYNSPLHF
CDR3nt: TGTGCCAGCAGCGGGGGGACAAAGGATTATAATTCACCCCTCCACTTT

d_gene: TRBD2
v_gene: TRBV29-1
j_gene: TRBJ2-4
abundance: .
CDR3aa: CSVAPLAGVTKNIQYF
CDR3nt: TGCAGCGTTGCCCCGCTAGCGGGAGTAACCAAAAACATTCAGTACTTC

d_gene: .
v_gene: TRBV6-5
j_gene: TRBJ2-7
abundance: few
CDR3aa: CASSYSRYGRSKTYEQYF
CDR3nt: TGTGCCAGCAGTTACTCAAGGTATGGTCGAAGCAAAACCTACGAGCAGTACTTC

d_gene: .
v_gene: TRBV12-3/TRBV12-4
j_gene: TRBJ1-1
abundance: few
CDR3aa: CASSLRVTEAFF
CDR3nt: TGTGCCAGCAGTTTGCGAGTGACTGAAGCTTTCTTT

d_gene: .
v_gene: TRBV14
j_gene: TRBJ2-7
abundance: few
CDR3aa: CASSQAGVPYEQYF
CDR3nt: TGTGCCAGCAGCCAAGCGGGAGTCCCCTACGAGCAGTACTTC

d_gene: TRBD2
v_gene: TRBV7-2
j_gene: TRBJ2-7
abundance: .
CDR3aa: CASSWYSGGTYEQYF
CDR3nt: TGTGCCAGCAGCTGGTATAGCGGGGGTACCTACGAGCAGTACTTC

d_gene: .
v_gene: TRBV6-2/TRBV6-3
j_gene: TRBJ2-2
abundance: few
CDR3aa: CATYKGTGELFF
CDR3nt: TGTGCCACCTATAAAGGGACCGGGGAGCTGTTTTTT

d_gene: TRBD2
v_gene: TRBV20-1
j_gene: TRBJ2-3
abundance: .
CDR3aa: CSATVAAGGPGDTQYF
CDR3nt: TGCAGTGCTACCGTTGCCGCGGGAGGGCCGGGGGATACGCAGTATTTT